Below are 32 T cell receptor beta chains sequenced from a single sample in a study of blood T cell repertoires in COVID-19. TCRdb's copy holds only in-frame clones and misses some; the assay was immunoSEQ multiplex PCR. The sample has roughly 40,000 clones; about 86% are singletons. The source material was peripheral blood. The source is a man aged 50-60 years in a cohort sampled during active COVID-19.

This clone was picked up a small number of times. The chain's CDR3 is CASSLGETREKLFF. DNA for the CDR3: TGTGCCAGCAGCTTAGGGGAGACGCGTGAAAAACTGTTTTTT. This rearrangement joins TRBV7-9 to TRBJ1-4, with D hard to call. V was shortened by 1 base and J by 7 bases, with 10 bases between the two germline ends. Germline CDR1 is SEHNR and CDR2 is FQNEAQ (reference sequence). This CDR3 spans 14 amino acids.

This CDR3 reads CASSEFQGTYQPQHF. In DNA form, the CDR3 reads TGTGCCAGCAGTGAGTTCCAGGGTACCTATCAGCCCCAGCATTTT. The rearrangement links TRBV2 to TRBJ1-5; possibly TRBD1 for D (5 bases). This CDR3 is 15 amino acids long. The V end lost 3 bases, the J end lost 5 bases, and 14 bases lay between the germline ends. Germline-derived CDR1 and CDR2 are SNHLY and FYNNEI.

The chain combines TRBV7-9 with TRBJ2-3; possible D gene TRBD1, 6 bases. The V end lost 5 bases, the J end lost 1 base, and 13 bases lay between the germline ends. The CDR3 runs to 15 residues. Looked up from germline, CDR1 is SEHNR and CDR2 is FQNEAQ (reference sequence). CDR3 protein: CASSLQGKGTDTQYF. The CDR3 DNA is TGTGCCAGCAGCCTACAGGGAAAGGGCACAGATACGCAGTATTTT.

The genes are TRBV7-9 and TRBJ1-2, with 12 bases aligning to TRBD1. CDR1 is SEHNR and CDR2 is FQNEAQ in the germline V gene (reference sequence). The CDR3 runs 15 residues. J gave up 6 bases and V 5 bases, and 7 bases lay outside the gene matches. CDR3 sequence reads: CASSPTGTGGHGYTF. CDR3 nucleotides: TGTGCCAGCAGCCCAACCGGGACAGGGGGCCATGGCTACACCTTC.

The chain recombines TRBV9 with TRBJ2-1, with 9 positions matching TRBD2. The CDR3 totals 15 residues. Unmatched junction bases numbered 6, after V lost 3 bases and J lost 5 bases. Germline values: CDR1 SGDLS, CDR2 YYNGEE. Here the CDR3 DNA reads TGTGCCAGCAGCGCGAGCGGGAGGCTGGACAATGAGCAGTTCTTC. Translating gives CASSASGRLDNEQFF.

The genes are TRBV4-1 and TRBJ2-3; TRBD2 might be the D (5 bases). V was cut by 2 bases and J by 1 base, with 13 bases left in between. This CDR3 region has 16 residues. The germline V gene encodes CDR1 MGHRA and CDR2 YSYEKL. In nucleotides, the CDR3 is TGCGCCAGCAGCCAAACCCACAGCGGACGCACAGATACGCAGTATTTT. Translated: CASSQTHSGRTDTQYF.

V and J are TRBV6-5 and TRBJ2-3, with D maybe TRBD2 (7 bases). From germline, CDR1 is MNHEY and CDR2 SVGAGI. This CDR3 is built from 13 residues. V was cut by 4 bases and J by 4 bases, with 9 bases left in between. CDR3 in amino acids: CASSWGGPDTQYF. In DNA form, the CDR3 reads TGTGCCAGCAGTTGGGGGGGGCCAGATACGCAGTATTTT.

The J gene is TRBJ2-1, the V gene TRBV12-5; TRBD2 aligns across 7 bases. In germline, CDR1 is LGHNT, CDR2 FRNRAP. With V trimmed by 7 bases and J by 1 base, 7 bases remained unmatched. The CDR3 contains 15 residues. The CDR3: CASVMQRGSYNEQFF. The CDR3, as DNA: TGTGCTAGTGTCATGCAGCGGGGATCCTACAATGAGCAGTTCTTC.

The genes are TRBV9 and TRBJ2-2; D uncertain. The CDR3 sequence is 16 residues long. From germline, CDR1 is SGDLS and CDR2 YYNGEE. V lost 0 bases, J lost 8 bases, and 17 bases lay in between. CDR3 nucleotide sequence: TGTGCCAGCAGCGTAGCTCTAACCCCCCCTAAGGGGGAGCTGTTTTTT. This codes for CASSVALTPPKGELFF.

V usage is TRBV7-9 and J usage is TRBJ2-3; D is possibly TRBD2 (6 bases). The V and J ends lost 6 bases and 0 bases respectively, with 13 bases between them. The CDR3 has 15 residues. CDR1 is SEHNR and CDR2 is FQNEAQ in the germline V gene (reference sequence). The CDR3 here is CASSPGLSSTDTQYF. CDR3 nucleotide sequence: TGTGCCAGCAGTCCGGGACTGTCGAGCACAGATACGCAGTATTTT.

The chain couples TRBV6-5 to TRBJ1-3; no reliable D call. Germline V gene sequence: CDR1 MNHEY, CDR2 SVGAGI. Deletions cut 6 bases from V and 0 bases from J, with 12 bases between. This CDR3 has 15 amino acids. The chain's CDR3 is CASRIGLSSGNTIYF. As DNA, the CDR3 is TGTGCCAGCAGGATCGGACTGTCCTCTGGAAACACCATATATTTT.

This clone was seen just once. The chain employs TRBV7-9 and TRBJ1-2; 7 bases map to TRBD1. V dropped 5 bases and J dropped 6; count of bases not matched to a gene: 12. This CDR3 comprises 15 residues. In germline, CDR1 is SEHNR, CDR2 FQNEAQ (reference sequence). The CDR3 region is CASSGPTGFNNGYTF. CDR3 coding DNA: TGTGCCAGCAGCGGACCGACAGGGTTTAATAATGGCTACACCTTC.

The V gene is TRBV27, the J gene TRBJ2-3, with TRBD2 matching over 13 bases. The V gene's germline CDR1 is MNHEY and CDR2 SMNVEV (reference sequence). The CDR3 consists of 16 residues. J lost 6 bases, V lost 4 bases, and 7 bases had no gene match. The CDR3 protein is CASSSWTSGSADTQYF. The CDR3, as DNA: TGTGCCAGCAGTTCGTGGACTAGCGGGAGTGCCGATACGCAGTATTTT.

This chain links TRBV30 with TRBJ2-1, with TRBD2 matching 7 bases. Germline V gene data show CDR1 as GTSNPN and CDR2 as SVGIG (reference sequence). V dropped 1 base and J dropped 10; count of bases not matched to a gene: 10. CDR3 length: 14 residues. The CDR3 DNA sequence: TGTGCCTGGAGTGGGACTAGGCCCGACGGGGAGCAGTTCTTC. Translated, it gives CAWSGTRPDGEQFF.

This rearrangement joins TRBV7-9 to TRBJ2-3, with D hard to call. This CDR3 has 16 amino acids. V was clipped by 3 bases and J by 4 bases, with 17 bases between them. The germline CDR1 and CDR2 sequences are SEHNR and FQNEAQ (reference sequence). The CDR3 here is CASSFSLTALADTQYF. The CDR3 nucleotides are TGTGCCAGCAGCTTTTCCCTAACCGCCCTGGCAGATACGCAGTATTTT. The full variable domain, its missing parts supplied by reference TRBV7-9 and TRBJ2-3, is DTGVSQNPRHKITKRGQNVTFRCDPISEHNRLYWYRQTLGQGPEFLTYFQNEAQLEKSRLLSDRFSAERPKGSFSTLEIQRTEQGDSAMYLCASSFSLTALADTQYFGPGTRLTVL.

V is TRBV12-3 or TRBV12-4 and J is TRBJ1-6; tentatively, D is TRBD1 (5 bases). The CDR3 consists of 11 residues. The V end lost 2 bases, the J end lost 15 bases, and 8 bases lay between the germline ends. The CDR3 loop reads CASSLRGYLHF. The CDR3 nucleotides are TGTGCCAGCAGTTTAAGGGGCTACCTCCACTTT.

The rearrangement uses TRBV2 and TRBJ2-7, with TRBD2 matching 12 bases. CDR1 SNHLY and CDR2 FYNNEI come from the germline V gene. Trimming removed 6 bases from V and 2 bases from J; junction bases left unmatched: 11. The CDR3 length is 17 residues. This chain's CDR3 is CASRGGLAGTTPYEQYF. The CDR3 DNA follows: TGTGCCAGCAGGGGAGGACTAGCGGGGACAACCCCCTACGAGCAGTACTTC.

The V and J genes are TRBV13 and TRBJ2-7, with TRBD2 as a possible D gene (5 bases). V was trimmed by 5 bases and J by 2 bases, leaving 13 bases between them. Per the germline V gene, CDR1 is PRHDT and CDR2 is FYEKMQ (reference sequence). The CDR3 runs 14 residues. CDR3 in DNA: TGTGCCAGCAGCGATCGGACGGGAACCTACGAGCAGTACTTC. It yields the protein CASSDRTGTYEQYF.

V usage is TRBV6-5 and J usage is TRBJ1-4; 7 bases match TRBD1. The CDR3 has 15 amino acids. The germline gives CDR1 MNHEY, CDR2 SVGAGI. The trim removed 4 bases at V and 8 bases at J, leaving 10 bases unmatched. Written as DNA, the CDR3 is TGTGCCAGCAGTTTTCAAGGAACAGGGGCCGAAAAACTGTTTTTT. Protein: CASSFQGTGAEKLFF.

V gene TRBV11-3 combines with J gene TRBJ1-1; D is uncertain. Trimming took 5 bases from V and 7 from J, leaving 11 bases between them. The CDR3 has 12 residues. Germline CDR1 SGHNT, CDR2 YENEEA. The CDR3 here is CASSRLGREAFF. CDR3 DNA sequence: TGTGCCAGCAGCAGACTAGGGCGTGAAGCTTTCTTT.

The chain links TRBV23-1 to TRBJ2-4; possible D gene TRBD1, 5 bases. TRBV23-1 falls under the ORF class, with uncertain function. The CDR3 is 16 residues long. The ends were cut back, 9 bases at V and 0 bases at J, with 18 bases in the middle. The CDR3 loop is CARGFVQVTAKNIQYF. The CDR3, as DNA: TGCGCCAGAGGGTTTGTACAGGTCACAGCCAAAAACATTCAGTACTTC.

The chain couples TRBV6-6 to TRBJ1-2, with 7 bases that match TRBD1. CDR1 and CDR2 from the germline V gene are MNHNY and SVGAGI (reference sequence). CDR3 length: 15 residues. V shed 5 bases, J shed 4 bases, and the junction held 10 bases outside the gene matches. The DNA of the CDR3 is TGTGCCAGCAGTCCCGGGACAGACAGGTTCTATGGCTACACCTTC. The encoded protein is CASSPGTDRFYGYTF.

CDR3 coding DNA: TGCGCCAGCAGAGGGACAGTAGCTGGAAACACCATATATTTT. Protein: CASRGTVAGNTIYF. V and J are TRBV5-1 and TRBJ1-3, with 7 bases identical to TRBD1. The CDR3 totals 14 residues. Germline assignment: CDR1 SGHRS and CDR2 YFSETQ. Trimming removed 5 bases from V and 2 bases from J; junction bases left unmatched: 4.

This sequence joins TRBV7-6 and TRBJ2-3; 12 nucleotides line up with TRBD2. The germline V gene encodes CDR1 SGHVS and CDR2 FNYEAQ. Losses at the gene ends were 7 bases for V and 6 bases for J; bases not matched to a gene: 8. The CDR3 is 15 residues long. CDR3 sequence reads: CASKKLAGGMDTQYF. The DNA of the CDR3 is TGTGCCAGCAAGAAACTAGCGGGGGGTATGGATACGCAGTATTTT.

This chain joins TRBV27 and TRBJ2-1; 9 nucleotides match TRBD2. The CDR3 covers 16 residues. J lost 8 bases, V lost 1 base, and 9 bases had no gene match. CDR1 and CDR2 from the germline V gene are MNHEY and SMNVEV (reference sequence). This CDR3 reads CASSLLRAGGPHEQFF. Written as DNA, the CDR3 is TGTGCCAGCAGTTTATTGCGGGCGGGGGGGCCTCATGAGCAGTTCTTC.

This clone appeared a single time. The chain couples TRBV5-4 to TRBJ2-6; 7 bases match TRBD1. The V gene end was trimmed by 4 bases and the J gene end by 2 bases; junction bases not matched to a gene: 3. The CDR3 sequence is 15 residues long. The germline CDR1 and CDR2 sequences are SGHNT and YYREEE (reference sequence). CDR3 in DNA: TGTGCCAGCAGCCTCACAGGGGCTGGGGCCAACGTCCTGACTTTC. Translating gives CASSLTGAGANVLTF.

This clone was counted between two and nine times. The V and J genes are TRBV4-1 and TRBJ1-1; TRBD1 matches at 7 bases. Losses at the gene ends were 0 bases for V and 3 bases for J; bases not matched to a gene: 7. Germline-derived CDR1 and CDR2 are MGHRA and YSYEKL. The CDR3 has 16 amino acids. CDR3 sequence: CASSQERDSWDTEAFF. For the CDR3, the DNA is TGCGCCAGCAGCCAAGAGCGGGACAGTTGGGACACTGAAGCTTTCTTT.

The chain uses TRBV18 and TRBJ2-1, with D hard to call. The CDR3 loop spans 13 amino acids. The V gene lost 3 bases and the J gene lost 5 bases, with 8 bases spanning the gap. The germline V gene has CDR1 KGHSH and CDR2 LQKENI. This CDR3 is CASSPGADNEQFF. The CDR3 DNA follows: TGTGCCAGCTCACCGGGTGCGGACAATGAGCAGTTCTTC.

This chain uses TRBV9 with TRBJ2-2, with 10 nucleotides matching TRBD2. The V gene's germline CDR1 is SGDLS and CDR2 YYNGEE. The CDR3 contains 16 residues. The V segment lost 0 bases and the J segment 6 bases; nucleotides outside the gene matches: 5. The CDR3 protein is CASSVVNLAGAGELFF. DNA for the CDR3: TGTGCCAGCAGCGTAGTTAATCTAGCGGGAGCCGGGGAGCTGTTTTTT.

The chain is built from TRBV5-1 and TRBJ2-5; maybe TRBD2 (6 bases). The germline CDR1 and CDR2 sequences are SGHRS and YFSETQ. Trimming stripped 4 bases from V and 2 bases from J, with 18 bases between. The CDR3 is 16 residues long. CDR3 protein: CASSPEGTHRQETQYF. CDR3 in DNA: TGCGCCAGCAGCCCCGAAGGGACTCACAGACAAGAGACCCAGTACTTC.

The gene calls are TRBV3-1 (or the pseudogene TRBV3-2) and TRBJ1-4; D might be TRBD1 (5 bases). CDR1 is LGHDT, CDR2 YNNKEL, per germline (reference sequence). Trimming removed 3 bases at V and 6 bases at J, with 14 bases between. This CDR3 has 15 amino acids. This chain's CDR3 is CASSQSRVGDEKLFF. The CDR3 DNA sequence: TGTGCCAGCAGCCAGAGCAGGGTAGGCGATGAAAAACTGTTTTTT.

The DNA for the CDR3 is TGTGCCAGCAAGACGGGACTAGAGATCTACGAGCAGTACGTC. Protein product: CASKTGLEIYEQYV. J is TRBJ2-7 and V is TRBV2; TRBD2 matches 8 bases. With 7 bases clipped from V and 3 bases from J, the junction kept 8 bases outside the gene matches. CDR3 length: 14 amino acids. CDR1 and CDR2 (germline): SNHLY, FYNNEI.